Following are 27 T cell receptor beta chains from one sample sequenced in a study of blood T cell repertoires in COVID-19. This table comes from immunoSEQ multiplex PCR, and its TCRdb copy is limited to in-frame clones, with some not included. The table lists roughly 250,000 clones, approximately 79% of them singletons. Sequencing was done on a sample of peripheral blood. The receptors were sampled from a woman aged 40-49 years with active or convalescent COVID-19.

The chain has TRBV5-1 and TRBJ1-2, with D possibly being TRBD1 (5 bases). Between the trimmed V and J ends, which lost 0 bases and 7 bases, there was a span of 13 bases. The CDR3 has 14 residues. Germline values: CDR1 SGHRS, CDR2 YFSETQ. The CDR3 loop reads CASSLGAGSVGYTF. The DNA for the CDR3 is TGCGCCAGCAGCTTGGGCGCAGGGTCGGTTGGCTACACCTTC.

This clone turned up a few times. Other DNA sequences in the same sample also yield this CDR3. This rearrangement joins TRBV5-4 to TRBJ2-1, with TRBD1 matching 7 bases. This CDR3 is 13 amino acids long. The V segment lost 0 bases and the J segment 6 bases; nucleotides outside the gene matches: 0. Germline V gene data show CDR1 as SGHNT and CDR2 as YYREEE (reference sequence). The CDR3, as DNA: TGTGCCAGCAGCTTGGCAGGGGGCAATGAGCAGTTCTTC. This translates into CASSLAGGNEQFF.

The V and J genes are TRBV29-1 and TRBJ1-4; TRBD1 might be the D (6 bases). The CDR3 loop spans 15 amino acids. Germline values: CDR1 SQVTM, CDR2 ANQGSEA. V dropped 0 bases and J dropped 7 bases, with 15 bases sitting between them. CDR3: CSVEDWDKGGEKLFF. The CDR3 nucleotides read TGCAGCGTTGAAGATTGGGACAAAGGAGGTGAAAAACTGTTTTTT.

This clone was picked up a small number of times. The CDR3 is CAINEPSGTGNTIYF. The DNA of the CDR3 is TGTGCCATCAACGAGCCTTCAGGTACTGGAAACACCATATATTTT. The chain has TRBV10-3 and TRBJ1-3; D not resolved. The V end lost 7 bases, the J end lost 2 bases, and 15 bases lay between the germline ends. Germline V gene data show CDR1 as ENHRY and CDR2 as SYGVKD. The CDR3 sequence is 15 residues long.

CDR3 sequence: CASSNGQGTGYTF. The CDR3 DNA is TGTGCCAGTAGTAATGGACAGGGGACTGGCTACACCTTC. The chain couples TRBV19 to TRBJ1-2; 9 bases map to TRBD1. V gave up 4 bases and J gave up 7 bases; unmatched junction bases: 4. The germline CDR1 and CDR2 sequences are LNHDA and SQIVND (reference sequence). The CDR3 has 13 amino acids. The full variable domain, its missing parts supplied by reference TRBV19 and TRBJ1-2, is DGGITQSPKYLFRKEGQNVTLSCEQNLNHDAMYWYRQDPGQGLRLIYYSQIVNDFQKGDIAEGYSVSREKKESFPLTVTSAQKNPTAFYLCASSNGQGTGYTFGSGTRLTVV.

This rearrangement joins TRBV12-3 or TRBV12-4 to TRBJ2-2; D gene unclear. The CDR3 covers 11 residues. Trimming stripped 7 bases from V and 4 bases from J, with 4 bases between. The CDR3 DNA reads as TGTGCCAGCATGGCCACCGGGGAGCTGTTTTTT. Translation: CASMATGELFF.

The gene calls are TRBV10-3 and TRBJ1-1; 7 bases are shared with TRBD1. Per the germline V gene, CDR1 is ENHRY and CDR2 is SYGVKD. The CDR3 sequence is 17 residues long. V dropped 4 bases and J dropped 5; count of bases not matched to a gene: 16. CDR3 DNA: TGTGCCATCAGTGCCGCCAGGGCAGGGGGTTTGGCGACTGAAGCTTTCTTT. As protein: CAISAARAGGLATEAFF.

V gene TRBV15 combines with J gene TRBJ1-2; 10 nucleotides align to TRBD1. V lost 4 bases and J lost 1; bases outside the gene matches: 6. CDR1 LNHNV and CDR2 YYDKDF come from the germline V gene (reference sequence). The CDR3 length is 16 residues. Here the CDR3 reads CATSMGQGLYNYGYTF. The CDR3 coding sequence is TGTGCCACCAGCATGGGACAGGGGCTTTATAACTATGGCTACACCTTC.

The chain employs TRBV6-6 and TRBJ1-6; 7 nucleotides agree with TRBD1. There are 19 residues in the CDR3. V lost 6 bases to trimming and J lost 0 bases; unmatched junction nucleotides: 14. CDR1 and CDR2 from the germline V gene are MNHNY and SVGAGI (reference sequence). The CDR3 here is CASRRRQGIYSSYNSPLHF. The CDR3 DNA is TGTGCCAGCAGACGAAGACAGGGCATTTATAGCTCCTATAATTCACCCCTCCACTTT.

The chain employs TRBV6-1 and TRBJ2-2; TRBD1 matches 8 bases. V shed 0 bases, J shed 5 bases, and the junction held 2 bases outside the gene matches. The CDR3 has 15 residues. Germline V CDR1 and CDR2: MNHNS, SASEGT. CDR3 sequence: CASSEARGRTGELFF. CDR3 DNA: TGTGCCAGCAGTGAAGCCAGGGGGCGTACCGGGGAGCTGTTTTTT.

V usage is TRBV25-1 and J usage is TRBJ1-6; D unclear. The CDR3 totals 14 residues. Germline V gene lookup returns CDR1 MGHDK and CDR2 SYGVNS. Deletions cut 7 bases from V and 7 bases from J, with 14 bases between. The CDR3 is CASTYPFENSPLHF. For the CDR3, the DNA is TGTGCCAGCACCTATCCGTTCGAGAATTCACCCCTCCACTTT.

The CDR3 DNA follows: TGTGCCAGCGGGCAAAACTCTAACTATGGCTACACCTTC. It encodes CASGQNSNYGYTF. The J gene is TRBJ1-2, the V gene TRBV3-1 (or the pseudogene TRBV3-2); D unclear. Germline V lookup: CDR1 LGHDT, CDR2 YNNKEL (reference sequence). CDR3 length: 13 residues. V shed 8 bases and J shed 0 bases, with 10 bases lying between them.

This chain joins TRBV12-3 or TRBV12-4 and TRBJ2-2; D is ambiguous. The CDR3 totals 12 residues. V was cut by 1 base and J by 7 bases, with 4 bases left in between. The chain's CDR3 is CASSLVNGELFF. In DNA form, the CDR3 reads TGTGCCAGCAGTTTAGTAAACGGGGAGCTGTTTTTT.

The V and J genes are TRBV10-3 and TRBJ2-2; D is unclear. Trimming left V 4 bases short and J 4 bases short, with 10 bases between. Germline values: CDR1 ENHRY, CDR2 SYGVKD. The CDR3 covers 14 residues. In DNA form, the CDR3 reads TGTGCCATCAGTGCGGCAGGATCCACCGGGGAGCTGTTTTTT. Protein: CAISAAGSTGELFF.

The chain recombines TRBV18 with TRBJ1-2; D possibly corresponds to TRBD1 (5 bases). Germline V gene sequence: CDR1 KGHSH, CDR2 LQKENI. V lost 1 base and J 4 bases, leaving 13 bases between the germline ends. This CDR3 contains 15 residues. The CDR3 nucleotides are TGTGCCAGCTCACCACAGTCGACAGCAGTCTATGGCTACACCTTC. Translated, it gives CASSPQSTAVYGYTF.

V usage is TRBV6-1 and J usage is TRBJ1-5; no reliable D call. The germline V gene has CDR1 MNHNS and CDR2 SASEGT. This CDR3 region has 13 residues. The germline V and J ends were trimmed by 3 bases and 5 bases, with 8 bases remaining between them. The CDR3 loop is CASSEVQYQPQHF. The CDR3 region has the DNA TGTGCCAGCAGTGAGGTCCAGTATCAGCCCCAGCATTTT.

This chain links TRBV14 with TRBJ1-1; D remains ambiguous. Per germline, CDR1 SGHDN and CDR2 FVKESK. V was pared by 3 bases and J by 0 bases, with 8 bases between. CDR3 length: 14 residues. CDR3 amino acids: CASSQQVLNTEAFF. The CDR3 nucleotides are TGTGCCAGCAGCCAGCAGGTACTGAACACTGAAGCTTTCTTT. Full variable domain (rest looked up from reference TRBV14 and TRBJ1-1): EAGVTQFPSHSVIEKGQTVTLRCDPISGHDNLYWYRRVMGKEIKFLLHFVKESKQDESGMPNNRFLAERTGGTYSTLKVQPAELEDSGVYFCASSQQVLNTEAFFGQGTRLTVV.

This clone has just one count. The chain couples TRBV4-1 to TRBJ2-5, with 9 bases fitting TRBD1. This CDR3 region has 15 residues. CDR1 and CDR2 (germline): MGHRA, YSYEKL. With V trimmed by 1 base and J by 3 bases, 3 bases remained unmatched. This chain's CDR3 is CASSQGDRDEETQYF. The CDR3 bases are TGCGCCAGCAGCCAAGGGGACAGGGACGAAGAGACCCAGTACTTC.

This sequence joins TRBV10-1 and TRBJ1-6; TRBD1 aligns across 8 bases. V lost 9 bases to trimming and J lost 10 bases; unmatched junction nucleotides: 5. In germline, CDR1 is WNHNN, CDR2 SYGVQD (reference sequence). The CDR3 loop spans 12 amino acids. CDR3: CARDRGSSPLHF. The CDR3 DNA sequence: TGCGCCAGAGACAGGGGCAGCTCACCCCTCCACTTT.

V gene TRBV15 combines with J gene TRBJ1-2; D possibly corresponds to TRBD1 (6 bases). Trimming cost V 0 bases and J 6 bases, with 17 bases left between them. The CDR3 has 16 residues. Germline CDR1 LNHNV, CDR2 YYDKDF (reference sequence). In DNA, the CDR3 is TGTGCCACCAGCAGAGATTGGGCAGGGGCTGGCGATGGCTACACCTTC. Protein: CATSRDWAGAGDGYTF.

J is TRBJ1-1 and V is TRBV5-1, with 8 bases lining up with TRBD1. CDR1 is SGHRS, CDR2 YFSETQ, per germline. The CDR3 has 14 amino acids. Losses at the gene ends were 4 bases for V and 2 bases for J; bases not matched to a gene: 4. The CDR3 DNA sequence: TGCGCCAGCAGCACGACAGGGGTTAACACTGAAGCTTTCTTT. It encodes CASSTTGVNTEAFF.

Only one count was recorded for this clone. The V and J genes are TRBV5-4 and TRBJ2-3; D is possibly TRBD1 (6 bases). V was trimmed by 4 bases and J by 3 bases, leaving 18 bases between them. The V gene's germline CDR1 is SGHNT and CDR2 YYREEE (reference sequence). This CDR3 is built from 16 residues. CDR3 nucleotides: TGTGCCAGCAGCAAAAAACAGGGATCGGGGACAGATACGCAGTATTTT. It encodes CASSKKQGSGTDTQYF.

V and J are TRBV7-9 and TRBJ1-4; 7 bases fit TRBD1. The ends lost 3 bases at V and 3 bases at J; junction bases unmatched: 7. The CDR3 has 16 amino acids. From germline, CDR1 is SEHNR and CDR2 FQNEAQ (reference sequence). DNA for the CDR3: TGTGCCAGCAGCTTGGGGGACAGAGGGGCTAATGAAAAACTGTTTTTT. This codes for CASSLGDRGANEKLFF.

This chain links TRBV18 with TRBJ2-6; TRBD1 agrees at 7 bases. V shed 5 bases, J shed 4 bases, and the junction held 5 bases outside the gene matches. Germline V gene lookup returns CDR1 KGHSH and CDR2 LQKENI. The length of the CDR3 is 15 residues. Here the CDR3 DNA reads TGTGCCAGCTCATCCCAGACAGGGGGGGCCAACGTCCTGACTTTC. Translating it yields CASSSQTGGANVLTF.

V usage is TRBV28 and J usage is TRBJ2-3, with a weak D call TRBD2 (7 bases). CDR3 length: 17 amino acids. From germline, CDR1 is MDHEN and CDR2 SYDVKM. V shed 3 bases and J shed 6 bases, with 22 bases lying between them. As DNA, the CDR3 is TGTGCCAGCAGTTTCGGTTTCGGGGGGCCGTACCAGGATACGCAGTATTTT. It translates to CASSFGFGGPYQDTQYF. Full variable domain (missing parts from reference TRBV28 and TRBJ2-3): DVKVTQSSRYLVKRTGEKVFLECVQDMDHENMFWYRQDPGLGLRLIYFSYDVKMKEKGDIPEGYSVSREKKERFSLILESASTNQTSMYLCASSFGFGGPYQDTQYFGPGTRLTVL.

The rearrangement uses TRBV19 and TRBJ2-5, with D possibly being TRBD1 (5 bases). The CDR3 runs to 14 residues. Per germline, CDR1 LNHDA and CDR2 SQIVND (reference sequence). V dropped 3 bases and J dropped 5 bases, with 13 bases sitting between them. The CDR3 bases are TGTGCCAGTAGTATCGGGCTAGGGGCGGAGACCCAGTACTTC. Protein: CASSIGLGAETQYF.

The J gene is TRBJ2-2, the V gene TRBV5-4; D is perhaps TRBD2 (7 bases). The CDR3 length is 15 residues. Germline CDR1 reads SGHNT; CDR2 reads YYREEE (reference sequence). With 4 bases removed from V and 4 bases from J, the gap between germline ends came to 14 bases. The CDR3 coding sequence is TGTGCCAGCAGCCTCGGGGGGCAGGGCACCGGGGAGCTGTTTTTT. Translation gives CASSLGGQGTGELFF. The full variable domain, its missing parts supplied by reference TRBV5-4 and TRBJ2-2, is ETGVTQSPTHLIKTRGQQVTLRCSSQSGHNTVSWYQQALGQGPQFIFQYYREEENGRGNFPPRFSGLQFPNYSSELNVNALELDDSALYLCASSLGGQGTGELFFGEGSRLTVL.